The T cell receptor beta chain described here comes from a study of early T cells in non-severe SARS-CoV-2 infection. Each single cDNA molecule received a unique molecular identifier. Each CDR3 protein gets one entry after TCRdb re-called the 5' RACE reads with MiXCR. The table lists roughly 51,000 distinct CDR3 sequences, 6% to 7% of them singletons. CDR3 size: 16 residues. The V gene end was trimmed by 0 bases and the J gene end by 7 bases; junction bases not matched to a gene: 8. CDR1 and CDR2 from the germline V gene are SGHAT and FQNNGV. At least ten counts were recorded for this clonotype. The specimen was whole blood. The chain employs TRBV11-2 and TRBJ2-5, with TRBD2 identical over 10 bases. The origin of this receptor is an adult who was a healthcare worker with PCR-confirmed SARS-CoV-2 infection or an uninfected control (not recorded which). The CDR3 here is CASSLDLAGALGTQYF. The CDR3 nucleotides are TGTGCCAGCAGCTTAGATCTAGCGGGAGCCCTCGGGACCCAGTACTTC.